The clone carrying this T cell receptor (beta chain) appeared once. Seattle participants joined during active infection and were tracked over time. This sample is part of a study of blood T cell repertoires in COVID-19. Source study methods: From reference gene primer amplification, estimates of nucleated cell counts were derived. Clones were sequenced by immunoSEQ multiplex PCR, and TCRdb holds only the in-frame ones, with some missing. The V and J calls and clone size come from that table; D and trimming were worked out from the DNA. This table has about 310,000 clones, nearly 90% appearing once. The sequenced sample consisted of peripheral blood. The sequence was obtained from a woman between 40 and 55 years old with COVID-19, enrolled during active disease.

This chain's CDR3 is CAWSVLRGKETQYF. The DNA for the CDR3 is TGTGCCTGGAGTGTACTTAGGGGGAAAGAGACCCAGTACTTC. The chain is built from TRBV30 and TRBJ2-5, with TRBD1 as a possible D gene (6 bases). This CDR3 spans 14 amino acids. CDR1 is GTSNPN and CDR2 is SVGIG in the germline V gene (reference sequence). The ends were cut back, 0 bases at V and 3 bases at J, with 11 bases in the middle.